What follows describes a single T cell receptor (beta chain). No antigen is known for it. This specimen belongs to a study of blood T cells in healthy people across ages. Total RNA amounts of at least 5 micrograms were extracted per sample. A J-beta primer mix and a sample-barcoded 5' primer were used in a second PCR of about 7 to 12 cycles. TCRdb processed the 5' RACE reads anew with MiXCR; each CDR3 protein has one entry. Here the sample spans roughly 800,000 distinct CDR3 sequences, roughly 64% being singletons. After removal of 3 bases from V and 1 base from J, the junction contained 5 bases not matched to a gene. This CDR3 contains 16 residues. Study-wide results and limits: As naive T cell percentage varied, TCR beta diversity correlated strongly with it. Estimates based on one million T cells were treated as lower bounds.

The chain is built from TRBV12-3 or TRBV12-4 and TRBJ2-2, with TRBD2 identical over 7 bases. Sequenced sample: blood. This receptor was taken from a man younger than 45 in good health. CDR3 sequence (DNA): TGTGCCAGCAGTTTTGGGCGGGAGCAGAACACCGGGGAGCTGTTTTTT. Translated: CASSFGREQNTGELFF.